A selection of T cell receptor beta chains follows, all from one sample in a study of vaccination and CD4 T cells after COVID-19. One entry per CDR3 protein results from TCRdb running MiXCR on the PCR reads. This table holds about 18,000 distinct CDR3 sequences, 56% found once. Their cognate antigens are unknown. The material sequenced was CD4+ T cells from blood, cultured in vitro. The receptors were gathered from a human donor who had recovered from COVID-19. The CDR3 runs from the conserved cysteine through the conserved F or W. A D gene is named only where the DNA matches it firmly. Clone size is shown for a subset of rows, as once, few, many or a class of expanded clone.

>TRBJ2-5|.|.|TRBV27
CASSKSGTEETQYF
TGTGCCAGCAGTAAATCCGGGACTGAAGAGACCCAGTACTTC
>TRBJ1-2|.|.|TRBV4-3
CASSQDLRTLYGYTF
TGCGCCAGCAGCCAGGACCTCCGGACCCTTTATGGCTACACCTTC
>TRBJ1-2|.|TRBD1|TRBV30
CAWTHRGNYGYTF
TGTGCCTGGACTCACAGGGGGAACTATGGCTACACCTTC
>TRBJ1-4|.|.|TRBV10-2
CASSGGSNEKLFF
TGCGCCAGCAGTGGGGGGTCTAATGAAAAACTGTTTTTT
>TRBJ2-7|.|.|TRBV7-2
CASSLDLGKPYEQYF
TGTGCCAGCAGCTTGGATTTGGGCAAACCCTACGAGCAGTACTTC
>TRBJ2-3|.|.|TRBV20-1
CSARDPVGGAQYF
TGCAGTGCTAGAGACCCGGTCGGGGGTGCGCAGTATTTT
>TRBJ1-1|few|.|TRBV20-1
CSARDPEGRVTEAFF
TGCAGTGCTAGAGATCCAGAGGGGCGCGTCACTGAAGCTTTCTTT
>TRBJ1-3|.|.|TRBV5-4
CASSSDRRGSGNTIYF
TGTGCCAGCAGCTCCGACAGGCGCGGCTCTGGAAACACCATATATTTT
>TRBJ2-3|few|TRBD2|TRBV6-5
CASSYGGLGASGNTDTQYF
TGTGCCAGCAGTTACGGCGGGCTGGGGGCTAGCGGGAACACAGATACGCAGTATTTT
>TRBJ1-6|.|TRBD1|TRBV6-5
CASSSTPGQNSPLHF
TGTGCCAGCAGTTCGACTCCGGGACAGAATTCACCCCTCCACTTT
>TRBJ1-1|few|.|TRBV11-3
CASSLGQGKFTEAFF
TGTGCCAGCAGCTTAGGGCAGGGGAAGTTCACTGAAGCTTTCTTT
>TRBJ1-2|.|.|TRBV6-5
CASSFLHTTGYGYTF
TGTGCCAGCAGTTTCCTACACACGACTGGCTATGGCTACACCTTC
>TRBJ1-2|.|.|TRBV5-5
CASSLGRQRDYGYTF
TGTGCCAGCAGCCTTGGGCGACAGCGGGACTATGGCTACACCTTC
>TRBJ2-2|few|.|TRBV6-2/TRBV6-3
CASSKGLLANTGELFF
TGTGCCAGCAGCAAAGGACTCCTGGCGAACACCGGGGAGCTGTTTTTT
>TRBJ2-3|few|TRBD2|TRBV2
CASNQGGLASYTQYF
TGTGCCAGCAACCAGGGGGGACTAGCCTCGTATACGCAGTATTTT
>TRBJ2-1|.|.|TRBV11-2
CASSLEAQEQFF
TGTGCCAGCAGCTTAGAAGCACAAGAGCAGTTCTTC
>TRBJ1-3|once|TRBD1|TRBV7-2
CASSRDRYSGNTIYF
TGTGCCAGCAGCCGGGACAGATACTCTGGAAACACCATATATTTT
>TRBJ2-5|few|.|TRBV30
CAWSESAQYF
TGTGCCTGGAGTGAATCGGCCCAGTACTTC
>TRBJ1-5|.|.|TRBV6-1
CASGVNQPQHF
TGTGCTAGCGGGGTAAATCAGCCCCAGCATTTT
>TRBJ1-1|few|.|TRBV3-1
CASSQDGYDTEAFF
TGTGCCAGCAGCCAAGATGGTTACGACACTGAAGCTTTCTTT
>TRBJ1-2|.|.|TRBV7-3
CASSSGPGRGYGYTF
TGTGCCAGCAGCTCAGGGCCAGGCCGCGGGTATGGCTACACCTTC
>TRBJ1-1|.|.|TRBV12-3/TRBV12-4
CASSLGSPLGTEAFF
TGTGCCAGCAGTTTGGGGTCACCTCTAGGCACTGAAGCTTTCTTT
>TRBJ2-7|.|TRBD2|TRBV10-3
CAITRTSGSYEQYF
TGTGCCATCACCCGGACTAGCGGCTCCTACGAGCAGTACTTC
>TRBJ2-1|.|TRBD2|TRBV7-2
CASSSGLAGYNEQFF
TGTGCCAGCAGCTCCGGACTAGCGGGATACAATGAGCAGTTCTTC
>TRBJ1-1|once|.|TRBV7-8
CASSHPPAENTEAFF
TGTGCCAGCAGCCACCCCCCGGCCGAGAACACTGAAGCTTTCTTT
>TRBJ2-2|.|.|TRBV11-3
CASSQPVVRNTGELFF
TGTGCCAGCAGCCAGCCGGTAGTCCGAAACACCGGGGAGCTGTTTTTT
>TRBJ1-3|once|TRBD1|TRBV11-3
CASSIRGFGNTIYF
TGTGCCAGCAGCATCAGGGGGTTTGGAAACACCATATATTTT
>TRBJ1-1|.|.|TRBV20-1
CSARAVTSLHTEAFF
TGCAGTGCTAGAGCTGTCACCTCTCTTCACACTGAAGCTTTCTTT
>TRBJ1-5|few|TRBD1|TRBV20-1
CSAQTGVDNQPQHF
TGCAGTGCCCAGACAGGGGTTGACAATCAGCCCCAGCATTTT
>TRBJ2-7|.|.|TRBV7-6
CASSSQGYEQYF
TGTGCCAGCAGCTCCCAGGGTTACGAGCAGTACTTC
>TRBJ1-2|few|.|TRBV19
CATFINYGYTF
TGTGCCACCTTTATTAACTATGGCTACACCTTC
>TRBJ1-1|.|.|TRBV6-1
CAGSGGGIRAFF
TGTGCCGGCAGTGGAGGGGGGATTCGAGCTTTCTTT
>TRBJ2-5|few|.|TRBV7-9
CASSSNPPGTRETQYF
TGTGCCAGCAGTTCCAACCCCCCAGGGACTCGGGAGACCCAGTACTTC
>TRBJ1-1|.|TRBD1|TRBV3-1
CASSPGQGMNTEAFF
TGTGCCAGCAGCCCGGGACAGGGGATGAACACTGAAGCTTTCTTT
>TRBJ2-2|few|.|TRBV6-2/TRBV6-3
CASKGRRGNTGELFF
TGTGCCAGCAAAGGGCGTCGGGGGAACACCGGGGAGCTGTTTTTT
>TRBJ2-1|.|TRBD1|TRBV6-1
CASIIGQGGGNEQFF
TGTGCCAGCATCATCGGACAGGGTGGGGGGAATGAGCAGTTCTTC
>TRBJ1-2|.|TRBD1|TRBV18
CASSPPTGGAYGYTF
TGTGCCAGCTCACCACCTACAGGGGGGGCCTATGGCTACACCTTC
>TRBJ1-2|.|.|TRBV10-1
CASTVDSLHYGYTF
TGCGCCAGCACCGTGGACAGTTTACACTATGGCTACACCTTC
>TRBJ1-2|.|TRBD1|TRBV10-3
CAIGEGQGIRGYTF
TGTGCCATCGGGGAGGGACAGGGGATTCGTGGCTACACCTTC
>TRBJ2-7|.|TRBD1|TRBV7-3
CASSLTGGQLSYEQYF
TGTGCCAGCAGCTTAACTGGGGGACAGCTCTCCTACGAGCAGTACTTC
>TRBJ2-3|.|.|TRBV28
CASSSPAGRADTQYF
TGTGCCAGCAGTTCGCCGGCAGGTCGGGCAGATACGCAGTATTTT
>TRBJ1-5|.|.|TRBV6-1
CASLGSAGAGDQPQHF
TGTGCCAGCCTAGGCTCCGCAGGGGCGGGAGATCAGCCCCAGCATTTT
>TRBJ2-3|.|TRBD2|TRBV9
CASSEGTTKVDTQYF
TGTGCCAGCAGCGAAGGGACTACCAAGGTGGATACGCAGTATTTT
>TRBJ1-2|.|TRBD1|TRBV20-1
CSAYGQGLRGYTF
TGCAGTGCTTATGGACAGGGTTTAAGAGGCTACACCTTC
>TRBJ2-2|.|.|TRBV27
CASRFSRGGELFF
TGTGCCAGCAGATTCTCTCGGGGCGGGGAGCTGTTTTTT
>TRBJ2-3|.|TRBD2|TRBV6-2/TRBV6-3
CASSYSSGLADHTDTQYF
TGTGCCAGCAGTTACTCGAGTGGACTAGCGGATCACACAGATACGCAGTATTTT
>TRBJ2-3|.|TRBD2|TRBV10-3
CAISPGTSGSTDTQYF
TGTGCCATCAGTCCCGGGACTAGCGGAAGCACAGATACGCAGTATTTT
>TRBJ2-1|once|TRBD2|TRBV18
CASSPRTSGTNNEQFF
TGTGCCAGCTCACCCCGGACTAGCGGGACCAACAATGAGCAGTTCTTC
>TRBJ2-5|.|TRBD2|TRBV4-1
CASSRVGLFPRETQYF
TGCGCCAGCAGCCGAGTGGGACTATTTCCACGAGAGACCCAGTACTTC
>TRBJ2-2|.|.|TRBV11-3
CASSLGQGSGELFF
TGTGCCAGCAGCTTAGGGCAGGGCAGCGGGGAGCTGTTTTTT
>TRBJ2-5|.|.|TRBV20-1
CSVWKETQYF
TGCAGCGTTTGGAAAGAGACCCAGTACTTC
>TRBJ2-5|few|.|TRBV2
CASAGGGIGTQYF
TGTGCCAGCGCCGGAGGAGGGATAGGGACCCAGTACTTC
>TRBJ2-7|.|TRBD1|TRBV5-1
CASSLGTGPYEQYF
TGCGCCAGCAGCTTGGGGACAGGGCCCTACGAGCAGTACTTC
>TRBJ2-1|.|.|TRBV19
CATAGSSYNEQFF
TGTGCCACCGCAGGGAGCTCCTACAATGAGCAGTTCTTC